These T cell receptor beta chains were read from a single sample in a study of blood T cells in healthy people across ages. TCRdb fed the 5' RACE reads into MiXCR, producing one record per CDR3 protein. The sample contains some 670,000 distinct CDR3 sequences, 45% to 60% of which appear only once. Sequencing was carried out using blood. These receptors came from a woman older than 75 in good health. CDR3s include the opening cysteine and the closing phenylalanine or tryptophan. The D gene is left open where the match is weak. Not all rows give a size; the values are once, few, many and, for expanded clones, a class.

j_call: TRBJ2-7
clone_size: many
v_call: TRBV7-8
d_call: NA
cdr3_nt: TGTGCCAGCAGTCGCGAGGGTAGTAGCTACGAGCAGTACTTC
cdr3_aa: CASSREGSSYEQYF

j_call: TRBJ1-2
clone_size: many
v_call: TRBV5-1
d_call: NA
cdr3_nt: TGCGCCAGCAGCCCCGGGACCGGGAATATCTATGGCTACACCTTC
cdr3_aa: CASSPGTGNIYGYTF

j_call: TRBJ1-6
clone_size: NA
v_call: TRBV27
d_call: NA
cdr3_nt: TGTGCCAGCCGCTCGGGGGTTGGATCACCCCTCCACTTT
cdr3_aa: CASRSGVGSPLHF

j_call: TRBJ1-3
clone_size: NA
v_call: TRBV20-1
d_call: NA
cdr3_nt: TGCAGTGCTAGTAGGGGGGCCATCTCTGGAAACGCCATATATTTT
cdr3_aa: CSASRGAISGNAIYF

j_call: TRBJ1-1
clone_size: NA
v_call: TRBV13
d_call: NA
cdr3_nt: TGTGCCAGCAGTGATACGGGGATGAGGACTGAAGCTTTCTTT
cdr3_aa: CASSDTGMRTEAFF

j_call: TRBJ1-1
clone_size: NA
v_call: TRBV10-3
d_call: NA
cdr3_nt: TGTGCCATCAGTGAATTGGGCAGGGCGGAAGCTTTCTTT
cdr3_aa: CAISELGRAEAFF

j_call: TRBJ1-2
clone_size: many
v_call: TRBV7-9
d_call: NA
cdr3_nt: TGTGCCAGCAGCCTGGGGTCCCAATCCCATGGCTACACCTTC
cdr3_aa: CASSLGSQSHGYTF

j_call: TRBJ1-1
clone_size: NA
v_call: TRBV18
d_call: NA
cdr3_nt: TGTGCCAGCTCCGCCGGACGGTCAGAAGCTTTCTTT
cdr3_aa: CASSAGRSEAFF

j_call: TRBJ2-1
clone_size: NA
v_call: TRBV5-1
d_call: TRBD2
cdr3_nt: TGCGCCAGCAGCTTTGGGGATAGCGGGAGGTACGATGAGCAGTTCTTC
cdr3_aa: CASSFGDSGRYDEQFF

j_call: TRBJ2-5
clone_size: NA
v_call: TRBV13
d_call: NA
cdr3_nt: TGTGCCAGCAGCTTAGTTGGCTCCTCGGGGGAGACCCAGTACTTC
cdr3_aa: CASSLVGSSGETQYF

j_call: TRBJ2-1
clone_size: many
v_call: TRBV7-9
d_call: NA
cdr3_nt: TGTGCCAGCACCGTACTTAGCGGAGAGCAGTTCTTC
cdr3_aa: CASTVLSGEQFF

j_call: TRBJ2-5
clone_size: many
v_call: TRBV27
d_call: TRBD2
cdr3_nt: TGTGCCAGCAGTTTAAAGCGGGAGCGGACAGAGACCCAGTACTTC
cdr3_aa: CASSLKRERTETQYF

j_call: TRBJ2-5
clone_size: NA
v_call: TRBV6-2/TRBV6-3
d_call: NA
cdr3_nt: TGTGCCAGCGGTTTATCCAGGGGAAGGTTTGAGACCCAGTACTTC
cdr3_aa: CASGLSRGRFETQYF

j_call: TRBJ2-5
clone_size: NA
v_call: TRBV6-2/TRBV6-3
d_call: TRBD1
cdr3_nt: TGTGCCAGCAGTTCATCGACAGGGGGGATAGAGACCCAGTACTTC
cdr3_aa: CASSSSTGGIETQYF

j_call: TRBJ1-2
clone_size: NA
v_call: TRBV21-1
d_call: NA
cdr3_nt: TGTGCCAGCAGCAAAGGGGGGTGGGTACGGGGCTACACCTTC
cdr3_aa: CASSKGGWVRGYTF

j_call: TRBJ1-5
clone_size: few
v_call: TRBV20-1
d_call: TRBD1
cdr3_nt: TGCAGTGTTCGAGACCCCGGGACAGAGTTCTATAGCAATCAGCCCCAGCATTTT
cdr3_aa: CSVRDPGTEFYSNQPQHF

j_call: TRBJ2-3
clone_size: NA
v_call: TRBV29-1
d_call: NA
cdr3_nt: TGCAGCGTTGTGCCTAGCACAGATACGCAGTATTTT
cdr3_aa: CSVVPSTDTQYF

j_call: TRBJ2-7
clone_size: few
v_call: TRBV21-1
d_call: NA
cdr3_nt: TGTGCCAGCAGCAAAGCCGACAGAAACATTCCTGATGCCTACGAGCAGTACTTC
cdr3_aa: CASSKADRNIPDAYEQYF

j_call: TRBJ1-2
clone_size: NA
v_call: TRBV5-1
d_call: TRBD1
cdr3_nt: TGCGCCAGCAGCGTTGACAGGGCCGGTGGCTACACCTTC
cdr3_aa: CASSVDRAGGYTF

j_call: TRBJ1-5
clone_size: many
v_call: TRBV27
d_call: NA
cdr3_nt: TGCGCCAGCAGCTTGGGCGGGGGTCAGCCCCAGCATTTT
cdr3_aa: CASSLGGGQPQHF

j_call: TRBJ2-5
clone_size: NA
v_call: TRBV29-1
d_call: TRBD1
cdr3_nt: TGCAGCCTCCACGACAGGGTTAAGACCCAGTACTTC
cdr3_aa: CSLHDRVKTQYF

j_call: TRBJ2-5
clone_size: many
v_call: TRBV2
d_call: TRBD2
cdr3_nt: TGTGCCAGCAGTGAGCGGGGAACTAGCGGGAGGAAGTACTTC
cdr3_aa: CASSERGTSGRKYF

j_call: TRBJ2-7
clone_size: NA
v_call: TRBV20-1
d_call: TRBD2
cdr3_nt: TGCAGTGCTAGAGATTCGGGCGGGAGCTCCTACGAGCAGTACTTC
cdr3_aa: CSARDSGGSSYEQYF

j_call: TRBJ2-1
clone_size: many
v_call: TRBV28
d_call: TRBD2
cdr3_nt: TGTGCCAGCACCACCGGGACTAGCGGTAGCAATGAGCAGTTCTTC
cdr3_aa: CASTTGTSGSNEQFF

j_call: TRBJ2-1
clone_size: NA
v_call: TRBV11-2
d_call: NA
cdr3_nt: TGTGCCAGCAGCTTAGTGGGAGGAGGGCTAGCCGGGGGTGAGCAGTTCTTC
cdr3_aa: CASSLVGGGLAGGEQFF

j_call: TRBJ2-2
clone_size: NA
v_call: TRBV5-1
d_call: NA
cdr3_nt: TGCGCCAGCAGCTTGGCCATAAGGGGGACCGGGGAGCTGTTTTTT
cdr3_aa: CASSLAIRGTGELFF

j_call: TRBJ2-1
clone_size: once
v_call: TRBV11-3
d_call: TRBD2
cdr3_nt: TGTGCCGGCAGCTTAGTACTAGCGGGGGGCTTCAATGAGCAGTTCTTC
cdr3_aa: CAGSLVLAGGFNEQFF

j_call: TRBJ1-4
clone_size: NA
v_call: TRBV7-8
d_call: NA
cdr3_nt: TGTGCCAGCAGCTTACTGGACAAACGGCTGTTTTTT
cdr3_aa: CASSLLDKRLFF

j_call: TRBJ2-2
clone_size: few
v_call: TRBV12-3/TRBV12-4
d_call: TRBD2
cdr3_nt: TGTGCCAGCAGAACGACTAGCGGGGGTCCCGGGGAGCTGTTTTTT
cdr3_aa: CASRTTSGGPGELFF

j_call: TRBJ1-2
clone_size: NA
v_call: TRBV5-1
d_call: NA
cdr3_nt: TGCGCCAGCAGCCCTATCCCGTTTGGGGGCGGCTACACCTTC
cdr3_aa: CASSPIPFGGGYTF

j_call: TRBJ1-2
clone_size: few
v_call: TRBV5-1
d_call: TRBD1
cdr3_nt: TGCGCCAGCAGCCGAGTCGCCGGGACAGAAAGGGGTAACTATGGCTACACCTTC
cdr3_aa: CASSRVAGTERGNYGYTF

j_call: TRBJ2-5
clone_size: few
v_call: TRBV18
d_call: TRBD2
cdr3_nt: TGTGCCAGCTCACGGGGGACTAGCGGGAAGATCGATGAGCAGTACTTC
cdr3_aa: CASSRGTSGKIDEQYF

j_call: TRBJ1-2
clone_size: NA
v_call: TRBV5-1
d_call: NA
cdr3_nt: TGCGCCAGCAGCTTCCTTGACAGTAACTATGGCTACACCTTC
cdr3_aa: CASSFLDSNYGYTF

j_call: TRBJ1-2
clone_size: NA
v_call: TRBV7-9
d_call: NA
cdr3_nt: TGTGCCAGCAGCTTACCATCGATGGGAGTTAGCTATGGCTACACCTTC
cdr3_aa: CASSLPSMGVSYGYTF

j_call: TRBJ2-1
clone_size: NA
v_call: TRBV3-1
d_call: TRBD2
cdr3_nt: TGTGCCAGCAGCCAAGGGGACCCAAGACTAGCGGGAGTAAGGAATGAGCAGTTCTTC
cdr3_aa: CASSQGDPRLAGVRNEQFF

j_call: TRBJ2-4
clone_size: NA
v_call: TRBV20-1
d_call: NA
cdr3_nt: TGCAGTGCTAGCCCCATGGGGCCCAAAAACATTCAGTACTTC
cdr3_aa: CSASPMGPKNIQYF

j_call: TRBJ1-4
clone_size: few
v_call: TRBV5-1
d_call: NA
cdr3_nt: TGCGCCAGCAGCCCACACTCCGGTGGGGCGACTAATGGAAAACTGTTTTTT
cdr3_aa: CASSPHSGGATNGKLFF

j_call: TRBJ2-3
clone_size: NA
v_call: TRBV7-2
d_call: NA
cdr3_nt: TGTGCCAGCAACCCGTCCAAGCCCACAGATACGCAGTATTTT
cdr3_aa: CASNPSKPTDTQYF

j_call: TRBJ1-2
clone_size: NA
v_call: TRBV7-2
d_call: TRBD1
cdr3_nt: TGTGCCAGCGGCTTTGGACAGGGTAGCTATGGCTACACCTTC
cdr3_aa: CASGFGQGSYGYTF

j_call: TRBJ1-6
clone_size: many
v_call: TRBV15
d_call: NA
cdr3_nt: TGTGCCACCAGCAGAGACCGACAGGCCTATAATTCACCCCTCCACTTT
cdr3_aa: CATSRDRQAYNSPLHF

j_call: TRBJ2-5
clone_size: NA
v_call: TRBV7-2
d_call: NA
cdr3_nt: TGTGCCAGCAGCTTTGGGAGATCGGGAGAGACCCAGTACTTC
cdr3_aa: CASSFGRSGETQYF

j_call: TRBJ1-2
clone_size: NA
v_call: TRBV12-3/TRBV12-4
d_call: NA
cdr3_nt: TGTGCCAGCAGTTTGTCGACGGGCTATGGCTACACCTTC
cdr3_aa: CASSLSTGYGYTF

j_call: TRBJ1-4
clone_size: NA
v_call: TRBV12-3/TRBV12-4
d_call: NA
cdr3_nt: TGTGTCAGACAAGAGACTGTTTTAGTAAAACTGTTTTTT
cdr3_aa: CVRQETVLVKLFF

j_call: TRBJ2-5
clone_size: NA
v_call: TRBV12-3/TRBV12-4
d_call: NA
cdr3_nt: TGTGCCAGCAGACCTGACACCGAACCGAGAGAGACCCAGTACTTC
cdr3_aa: CASRPDTEPRETQYF

j_call: TRBJ2-5
clone_size: NA
v_call: TRBV12-3/TRBV12-4
d_call: TRBD2
cdr3_nt: TGTGCCAGCAGTTTGGAGGCTAGCGGGGGATTACAGCAAGAGACCCAGTACTTC
cdr3_aa: CASSLEASGGLQQETQYF

j_call: TRBJ2-2
clone_size: few
v_call: TRBV5-1
d_call: TRBD1
cdr3_nt: TGCGCCAGCAGCTTGCCCCAGGGGGCATTCGGGGAGCTGTTTTTT
cdr3_aa: CASSLPQGAFGELFF

j_call: TRBJ1-2
clone_size: many
v_call: TRBV4-1
d_call: TRBD1
cdr3_nt: TGCGCCAGCAGCCAAGCCACCTCGACAGGGGGCTATGGCTACACCTTC
cdr3_aa: CASSQATSTGGYGYTF

j_call: TRBJ2-6
clone_size: once
v_call: TRBV20-1
d_call: TRBD1
cdr3_nt: TGCAGTGCTAGATGGACAGGGTTAACTGGGGCCAACGTCCTGACTTTC
cdr3_aa: CSARWTGLTGANVLTF

j_call: TRBJ1-4
clone_size: NA
v_call: TRBV11-1
d_call: TRBD1
cdr3_nt: TGTGCCAGCAGCCTGAGGACAGGGATCCGGCTGCGGGGCGAGTCAACTAATGAAAAACTGTTTTTT
cdr3_aa: CASSLRTGIRLRGESTNEKLFF

j_call: TRBJ2-3
clone_size: NA
v_call: TRBV7-9
d_call: NA
cdr3_nt: TGTGCCAGCAGCTCTGCGGGTGCAGATACGCAGTATTTT
cdr3_aa: CASSSAGADTQYF

j_call: TRBJ2-1
clone_size: NA
v_call: TRBV12-5
d_call: TRBD1
cdr3_nt: TGTGCTAGTGGTTTGGTCTTGACAGGGTTTGGCCAATACAATGAGCAGTTCTTC
cdr3_aa: CASGLVLTGFGQYNEQFF

j_call: TRBJ1-3
clone_size: NA
v_call: TRBV4-2
d_call: TRBD1
cdr3_nt: TGTGCCAGCAGCCAGAGCTCCTGGACAGGGGGATCGAAAGGAAACACCATATATTTT
cdr3_aa: CASSQSSWTGGSKGNTIYF

j_call: TRBJ2-7
clone_size: few
v_call: TRBV18
d_call: NA
cdr3_nt: TGTGCCAGCTCACTAAGTGACAGCTCCTACGAGCAGTACTTC
cdr3_aa: CASSLSDSSYEQYF

j_call: TRBJ1-1
clone_size: NA
v_call: TRBV6-6
d_call: TRBD1
cdr3_nt: TGTGCCAGCAGAGACGGGACAGGGAACACTGAAGCTTTCTTT
cdr3_aa: CASRDGTGNTEAFF

j_call: TRBJ2-6
clone_size: NA
v_call: TRBV5-1
d_call: NA
cdr3_nt: TGCGCCAGCAGCTGGACAGTCTCTGGGGCCAACGTCCTGACTTTC
cdr3_aa: CASSWTVSGANVLTF